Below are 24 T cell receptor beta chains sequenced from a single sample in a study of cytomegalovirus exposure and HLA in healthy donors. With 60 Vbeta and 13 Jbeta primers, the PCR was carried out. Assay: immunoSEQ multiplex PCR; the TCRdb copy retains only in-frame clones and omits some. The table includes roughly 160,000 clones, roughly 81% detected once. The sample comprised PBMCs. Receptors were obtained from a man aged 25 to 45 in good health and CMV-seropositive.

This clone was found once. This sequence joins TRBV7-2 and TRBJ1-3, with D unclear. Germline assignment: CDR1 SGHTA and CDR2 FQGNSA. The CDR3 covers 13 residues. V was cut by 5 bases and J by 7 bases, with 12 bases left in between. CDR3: CASSPQLRNTIYF. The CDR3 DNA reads TGTGCCAGCAGCCCACAGCTCCGTAACACCATATATTTT.

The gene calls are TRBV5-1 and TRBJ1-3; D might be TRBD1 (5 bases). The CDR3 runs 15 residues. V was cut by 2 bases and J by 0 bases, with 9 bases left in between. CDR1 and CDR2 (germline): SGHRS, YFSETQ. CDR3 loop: CASSFGHLSGNTIYF. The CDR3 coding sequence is TGCGCCAGCAGCTTTGGACACCTCTCTGGAAACACCATATATTTT.

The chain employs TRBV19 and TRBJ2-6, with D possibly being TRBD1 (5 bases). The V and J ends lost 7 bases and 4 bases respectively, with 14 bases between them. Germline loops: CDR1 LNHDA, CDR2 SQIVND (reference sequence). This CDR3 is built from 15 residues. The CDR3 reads CASTDTPSGANVLTF. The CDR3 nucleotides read TGTGCCAGTACGGACACCCCCTCGGGGGCCAACGTCCTGACTTTC.

The CDR3: CASSLSGRANIQYF. DNA for the CDR3: TGTGCCAGCAGTCTTAGCGGGAGGGCGAACATTCAGTACTTC. The genes are TRBV6-6 and TRBJ2-4, with TRBD2 matching 11 bases. Germline-derived CDR1 and CDR2 are MNHNY and SVGAGI (reference sequence). V lost 5 bases to trimming and J lost 7 bases; unmatched junction nucleotides: 4. The CDR3 has 14 residues.

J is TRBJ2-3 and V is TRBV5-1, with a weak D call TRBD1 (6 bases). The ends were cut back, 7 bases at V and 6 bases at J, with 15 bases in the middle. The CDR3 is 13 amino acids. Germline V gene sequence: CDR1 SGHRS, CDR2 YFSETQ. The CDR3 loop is CASVQGHGDTQYF. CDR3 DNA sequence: TGCGCCAGCGTACAGGGTCACGGGGATACGCAGTATTTT.

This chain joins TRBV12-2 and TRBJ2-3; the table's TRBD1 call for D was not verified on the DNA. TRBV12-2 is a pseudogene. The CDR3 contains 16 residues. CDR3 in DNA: TGTGCAAGTCGATTCCAAGGACACCCAAACACAGATACGCAGTATTTT. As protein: CASRFQGHPNTDTQYF.

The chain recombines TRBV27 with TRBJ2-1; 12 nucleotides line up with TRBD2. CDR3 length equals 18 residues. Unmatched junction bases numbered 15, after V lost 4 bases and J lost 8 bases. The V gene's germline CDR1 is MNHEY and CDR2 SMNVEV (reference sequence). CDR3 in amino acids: CASSSAWLAGGPSDEQFF. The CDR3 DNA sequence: TGTGCCAGCAGTTCCGCCTGGCTAGCGGGAGGGCCCTCAGATGAGCAGTTCTTC.

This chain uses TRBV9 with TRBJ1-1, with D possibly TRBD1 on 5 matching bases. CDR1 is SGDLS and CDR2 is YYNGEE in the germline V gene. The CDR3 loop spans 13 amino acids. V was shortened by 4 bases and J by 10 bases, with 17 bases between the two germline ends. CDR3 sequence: CASSSADTGRAFF. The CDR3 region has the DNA TGTGCCAGCAGCTCCGCTGATACAGGCCGAGCTTTCTTT.

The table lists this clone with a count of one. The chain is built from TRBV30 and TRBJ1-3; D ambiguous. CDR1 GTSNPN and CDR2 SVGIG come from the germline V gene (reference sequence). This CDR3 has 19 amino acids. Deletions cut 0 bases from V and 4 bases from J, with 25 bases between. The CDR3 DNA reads TGTGCCTGGAGTGTACAGATCTCACCTAACGCTCGTCCAGGAAACACCATATATTTT. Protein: CAWSVQISPNARPGNTIYF.

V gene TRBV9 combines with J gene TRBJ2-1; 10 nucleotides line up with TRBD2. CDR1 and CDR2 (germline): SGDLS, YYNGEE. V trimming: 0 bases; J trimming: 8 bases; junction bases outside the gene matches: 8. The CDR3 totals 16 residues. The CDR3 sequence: CASSVVFLAGVHEQFF. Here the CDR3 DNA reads TGTGCCAGCAGCGTAGTGTTCCTAGCGGGAGTGCATGAGCAGTTCTTC. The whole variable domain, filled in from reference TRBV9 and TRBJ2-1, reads DSGVTQTPKHLITATGQRVTLRCSPRSGDLSVYWYQQSLDQGLQFLIQYYNGEERAKGNILERFSAQQFPDLHSELNLSSLELGDSALYFCASSVVFLAGVHEQFFGPGTRLTVL.

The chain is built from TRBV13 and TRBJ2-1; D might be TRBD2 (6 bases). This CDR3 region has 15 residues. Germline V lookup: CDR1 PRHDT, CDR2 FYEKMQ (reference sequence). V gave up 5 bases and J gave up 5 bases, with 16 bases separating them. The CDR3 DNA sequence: TGTGCCAGCAGCCAGGTCCGGGAGAACCACAATGAGCAGTTCTTC. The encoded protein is CASSQVRENHNEQFF. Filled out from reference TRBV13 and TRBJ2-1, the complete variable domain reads AAGVIQSPRHLIKEKRETATLKCYPIPRHDTVYWYQQGPGQDPQFLISFYEKMQSDKGSIPDRFSAQQFSDYHSELNMSSLELGDSALYFCASSQVRENHNEQFFGPGTRLTVL.

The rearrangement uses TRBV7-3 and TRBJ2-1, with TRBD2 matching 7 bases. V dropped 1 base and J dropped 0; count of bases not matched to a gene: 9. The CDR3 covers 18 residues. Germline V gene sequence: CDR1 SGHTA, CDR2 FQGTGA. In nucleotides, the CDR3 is TGTGCCAGCAGCTTAAGGGCCTGGCGGGAGCCCTCCTACAATGAGCAGTTCTTC. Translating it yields CASSLRAWREPSYNEQFF.

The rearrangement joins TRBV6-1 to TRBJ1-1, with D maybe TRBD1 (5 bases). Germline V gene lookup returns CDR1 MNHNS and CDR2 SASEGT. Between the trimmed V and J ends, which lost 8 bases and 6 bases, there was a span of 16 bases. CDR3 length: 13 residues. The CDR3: CASLQEGNAEAFF. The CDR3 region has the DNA TGTGCCAGCCTACAGGAGGGTAACGCTGAAGCTTTCTTT.

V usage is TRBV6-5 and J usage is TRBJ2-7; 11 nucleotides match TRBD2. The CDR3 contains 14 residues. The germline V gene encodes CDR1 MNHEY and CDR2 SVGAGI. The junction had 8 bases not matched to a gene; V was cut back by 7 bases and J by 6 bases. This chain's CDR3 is CASTALAGGAEQYF. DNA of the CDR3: TGTGCCAGCACAGCCCTAGCGGGAGGTGCCGAGCAGTACTTC.

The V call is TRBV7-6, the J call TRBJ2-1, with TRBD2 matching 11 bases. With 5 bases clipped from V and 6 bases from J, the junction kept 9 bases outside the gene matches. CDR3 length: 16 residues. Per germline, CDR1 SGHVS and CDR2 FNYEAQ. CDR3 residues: CASSPIGTSGFNEQFF. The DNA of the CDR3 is TGTGCCAGCAGCCCTATCGGGACTAGCGGCTTCAATGAGCAGTTCTTC. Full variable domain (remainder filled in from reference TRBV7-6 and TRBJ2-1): GAGVSQSPRYKVTKRGQDVALRCDPISGHVSLYWYRQALGQGPEFLTYFNYEAQQDKSGLPNDRFSAERPEGSISTLTIQRTEQRDSAMYRCASSPIGTSGFNEQFFGPGTRLTVL.

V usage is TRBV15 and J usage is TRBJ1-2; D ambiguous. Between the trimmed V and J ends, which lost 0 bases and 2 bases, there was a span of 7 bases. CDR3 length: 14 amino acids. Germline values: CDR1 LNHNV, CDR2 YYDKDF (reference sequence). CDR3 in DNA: TGTGCCACCAGCAGAGATGGGAGGAACTATGGCTACACCTTC. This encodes CATSRDGRNYGYTF.

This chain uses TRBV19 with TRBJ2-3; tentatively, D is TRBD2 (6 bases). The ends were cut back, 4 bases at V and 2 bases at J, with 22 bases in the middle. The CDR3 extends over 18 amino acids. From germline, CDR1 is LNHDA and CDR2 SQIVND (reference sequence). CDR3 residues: CASSSIGWLARATDTQYF. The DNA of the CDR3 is TGTGCCAGTAGTAGTATAGGTTGGCTAGCGCGGGCCACAGATACGCAGTATTTT.

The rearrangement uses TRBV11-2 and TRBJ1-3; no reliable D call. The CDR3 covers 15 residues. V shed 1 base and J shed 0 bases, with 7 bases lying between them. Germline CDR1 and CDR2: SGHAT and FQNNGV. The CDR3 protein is CASSLVWASGNTIYF. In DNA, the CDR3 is TGTGCCAGCAGCTTAGTCTGGGCCTCTGGAAACACCATATATTTT.

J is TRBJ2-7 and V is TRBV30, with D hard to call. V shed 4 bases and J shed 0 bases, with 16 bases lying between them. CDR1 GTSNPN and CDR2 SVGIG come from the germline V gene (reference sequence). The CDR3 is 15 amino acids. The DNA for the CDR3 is TGTGCCTGGACCAAGGAGACCGTCAGCTCCTACGAGCAGTACTTC. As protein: CAWTKETVSSYEQYF.

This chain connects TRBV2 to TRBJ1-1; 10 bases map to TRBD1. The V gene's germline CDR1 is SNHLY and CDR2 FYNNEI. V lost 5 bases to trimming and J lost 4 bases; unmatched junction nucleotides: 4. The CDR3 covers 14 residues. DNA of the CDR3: TGTGCCAGCAGTCGACAGGGGGCGACCACTGAAGCTTTCTTT. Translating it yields CASSRQGATTEAFF.

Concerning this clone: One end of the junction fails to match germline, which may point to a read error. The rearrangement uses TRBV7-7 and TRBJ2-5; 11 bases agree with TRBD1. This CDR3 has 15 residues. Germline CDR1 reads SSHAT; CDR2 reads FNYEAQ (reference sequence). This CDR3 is CASSAGTGGQETQYF. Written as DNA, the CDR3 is TGTGCTAGCAGCGCGGGGACAGGGGGACAGGAGACCCAGTACTTC.

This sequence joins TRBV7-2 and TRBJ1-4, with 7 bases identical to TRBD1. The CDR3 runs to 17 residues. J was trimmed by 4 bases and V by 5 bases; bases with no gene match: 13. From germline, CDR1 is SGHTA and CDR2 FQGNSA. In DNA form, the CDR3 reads TGTGCCAGCAGCCCCGGTCTTACAGGGACAGTTAATGAAAAACTGTTTTTT. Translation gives CASSPGLTGTVNEKLFF.

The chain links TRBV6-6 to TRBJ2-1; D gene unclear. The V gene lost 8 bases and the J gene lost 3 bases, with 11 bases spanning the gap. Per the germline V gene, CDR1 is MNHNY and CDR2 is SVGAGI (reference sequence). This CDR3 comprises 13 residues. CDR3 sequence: CASGGYLYNEQFF. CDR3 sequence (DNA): TGTGCCAGCGGCGGCTACCTCTACAATGAGCAGTTCTTC.

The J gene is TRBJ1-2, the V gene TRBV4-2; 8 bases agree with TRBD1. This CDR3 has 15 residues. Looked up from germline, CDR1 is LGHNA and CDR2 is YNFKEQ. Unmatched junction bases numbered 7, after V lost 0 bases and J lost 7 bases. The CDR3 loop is CASSQDEQGVGGYTF. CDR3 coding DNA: TGTGCCAGCAGCCAAGATGAACAGGGGGTTGGTGGCTACACCTTC.